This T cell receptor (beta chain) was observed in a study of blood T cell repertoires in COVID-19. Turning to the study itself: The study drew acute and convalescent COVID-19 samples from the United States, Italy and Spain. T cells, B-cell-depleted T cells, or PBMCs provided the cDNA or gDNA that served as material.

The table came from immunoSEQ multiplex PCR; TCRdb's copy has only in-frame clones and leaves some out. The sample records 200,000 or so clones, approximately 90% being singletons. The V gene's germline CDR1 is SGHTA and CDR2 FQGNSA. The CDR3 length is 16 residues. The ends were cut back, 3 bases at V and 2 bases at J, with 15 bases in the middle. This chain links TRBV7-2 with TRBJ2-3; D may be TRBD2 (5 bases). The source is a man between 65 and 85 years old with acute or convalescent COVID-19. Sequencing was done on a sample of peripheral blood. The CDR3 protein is CASSFLPSGNTDTQYF. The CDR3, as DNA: TGTGCCAGCAGCTTTCTTCCCTCCGGGAACACAGATACGCAGTATTTT. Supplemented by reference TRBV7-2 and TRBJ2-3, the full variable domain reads GAGVSQSPSNKVTEKGKDVELRCDPISGHTALYWYRQSLGQGLEFLIYFQGNSAPDKSGLPSDRFSAERTGGSVSTLTIQRTQQEDSAVYLCASSFLPSGNTDTQYFGPGTRLTVL.